Listed below are T cell receptor beta chains from one sample, sequenced in a study of sequential checkpoint blockade in melanoma. Sequenced by immunoSEQ multiplex PCR; TCRdb stores in-frame clones only, minus some. Of approximately 3,600 clones listed, around a third are singletons. The sequences come from tumor tissue (inferred from file names), collected from a patient given nivolumab and ipilimumab in sequence. The receptors were sampled from a human donor with melanoma. CDR3s include the opening cysteine and the closing phenylalanine or tryptophan. The D gene is left open where the match is weak. Clone size appears in some rows only: once, few, many, or a class for an expanded clone.

D	J	size	length	V	CDR3	DNA
TRBD1	TRBJ1-1	-	14	TRBV9	CASSALDRGPQAFF	TGTGCCAGCAGCGCCTTAGACAGGGGGCCGCAGGCTTTCTTT
-	TRBJ1-5	-	13	TRBV9	CASSLVNYQPQHF	TGTGCCAGCAGTTTAGTAAATTATCAGCCCCAGCATTTT
-	TRBJ1-1	once	13	TRBV28	CASRRTPNTEAFF	TGTGCCAGCAGGCGAACACCGAACACTGAAGCTTTCTTT
-	TRBJ2-5	-	15	TRBV18	CASSPLTAGQETQYF	TGTGCCAGCTCACCCCTGACAGCCGGGCAAGAGACCCAGTACTTC
TRBD1	TRBJ2-7	few	15	TRBV11-3	CASSTRTGSAVEQYF	TGTGCCAGCAGCACTAGGACAGGTTCGGCGGTTGAGCAGTACTTC
-	TRBJ2-1	-	13	TRBV4-1	CASSQGRDDEQFF	TGCGCCAGCAGCCAAGGACGGGACGATGAGCAGTTCTTC
-	TRBJ1-1	-	12	TRBV19	CASSAKVRKAFF	TGTGCCAGTAGTGCAAAGGTCCGGAAAGCTTTCTTT
TRBD2	TRBJ2-7	-	15	TRBV11-3	CASSAPLAGEHEQYF	TGTGCCAGCAGCGCACCACTAGCGGGAGAACACGAGCAGTACTTC
TRBD1	TRBJ1-2	few	15	TRBV6-8	CASSSATGGGYGYTF	TGTGCCAGCAGTTCAGCGACAGGGGGCGGCTATGGCTACACCTTC
TRBD2	TRBJ2-4	few	14	TRBV11-1	CASARRGAKNIQYF	TGTGCCAGCGCTCGGCGGGGGGCCAAAAACATTCAGTACTTC
-	TRBJ1-5	-	16	TRBV4-1	CASSQELRAPGQPQHF	TGCGCCAGCAGCCAAGAACTCAGAGCGCCAGGGCAGCCCCAGCATTTT
TRBD2	TRBJ2-7	-	17	TRBV18	CASSPPQTLAGVYEQYF	TGTGCCAGCTCACCACCGCAGACTCTAGCGGGAGTCTACGAGCAGTACTTC
TRBD1	TRBJ2-1	-	15	TRBV6-8	CASSWGQFPRNEQFF	TGTGCCAGCAGTTGGGGACAGTTTCCTCGCAATGAGCAGTTCTTC
-	TRBJ1-4	once	12	TRBV9	CASSEGVGRLFF	TGTGCCAGCAGTGAAGGGGTAGGGAGACTGTTTTTT
TRBD1	TRBJ2-3	few	15	TRBV11-3	CASSLGTVSTDTQYF	TGTGCCAGCAGCTTGGGGACAGTGTCAACAGATACGCAGTATTTT
-	TRBJ1-4	once	14	TRBV29-1	CSVLSAGDNEKLFF	TGCAGCGTTCTTTCGGCAGGGGATAATGAAAAACTGTTTTTT
TRBD1	TRBJ1-5	-	17	TRBV19	CASTPRRTGTLNQPQHF	TGTGCCAGTACTCCTAGGAGGACAGGAACTCTCAATCAGCCCCAGCATTTT
-	TRBJ2-7	many	14	TRBV11-3	CASTTDAEVYEQYF	TGTGCCAGCACCACTGATGCAGAAGTCTACGAGCAGTACTTC
-	TRBJ2-3	-	15	TRBV5-1	CASTRERGGTDTQYF	TGCGCCAGCACCAGGGAGAGGGGGGGCACAGATACGCAGTATTTT
-	TRBJ2-2	medium-sized	13	TRBV7-4	CASSYSTNGELFF	TGTGCCAGCAGCTATTCCACCAACGGGGAGCTGTTTTTT